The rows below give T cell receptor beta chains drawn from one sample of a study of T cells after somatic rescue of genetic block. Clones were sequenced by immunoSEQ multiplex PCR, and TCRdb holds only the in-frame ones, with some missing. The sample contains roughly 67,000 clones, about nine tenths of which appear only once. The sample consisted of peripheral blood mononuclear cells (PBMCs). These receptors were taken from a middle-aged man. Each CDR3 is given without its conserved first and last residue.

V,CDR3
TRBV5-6,ASSRGARFSYEQY
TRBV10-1,ASSDTSGANVLT
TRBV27,ASSPWTSGNTGELF
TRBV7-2,ASSPQGLSNQPQH
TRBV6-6,ASSYNEAGEQF
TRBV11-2,ASRPGAVFQETQY
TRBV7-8,ASSFSQGAGELF
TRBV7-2,ASSLVLNTEAF
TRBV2,ASKELQGNNEKLF
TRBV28,ASSLTGNTEAF
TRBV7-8,ASSPQGRLNTEAF
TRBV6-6,ASRTDRGGRHEQY
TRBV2,ASSVLNTGELF
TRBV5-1,ASSLEGPSFSGANVLT
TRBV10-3,AAHGDSNEKLF
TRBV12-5,ASGLGQGAFQPQH
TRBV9,ASSAGQGLQETQY
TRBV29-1,SVETVGEQY
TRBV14,ASRDTGNYGYT
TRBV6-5,ASSQNRGRFEKLF
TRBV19,ASSTGQGWSYEQY
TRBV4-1,ASSQEARSGNTIY
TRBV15,ATSRVGHTQY
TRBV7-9,ASSLEATAGELF
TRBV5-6,ASSLGGANYGYT
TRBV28,ASSSRGSTQETQY
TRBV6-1,ALWTGGNTIY
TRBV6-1,ASSEGQGPFYEQY
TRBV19,ASSPGQGRTYEQY
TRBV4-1,ASSQVGNTEAF
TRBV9,ASSPGPGAGADTQY
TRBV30,AWSRQGVYNSPLH
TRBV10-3,ATRDPGNTQY
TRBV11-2,ASSLVLGFGYT
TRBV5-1,ASSLADRTQGETQY
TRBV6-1,ASSEGGVVLEAF
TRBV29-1,SVESGEGLGKLF
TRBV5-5,ASSGELNEKLF
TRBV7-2,ASSPTTLPTDTQY
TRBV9,ASSEGAGLRSTDTQY
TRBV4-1,ASSLSGLAAYNEQF